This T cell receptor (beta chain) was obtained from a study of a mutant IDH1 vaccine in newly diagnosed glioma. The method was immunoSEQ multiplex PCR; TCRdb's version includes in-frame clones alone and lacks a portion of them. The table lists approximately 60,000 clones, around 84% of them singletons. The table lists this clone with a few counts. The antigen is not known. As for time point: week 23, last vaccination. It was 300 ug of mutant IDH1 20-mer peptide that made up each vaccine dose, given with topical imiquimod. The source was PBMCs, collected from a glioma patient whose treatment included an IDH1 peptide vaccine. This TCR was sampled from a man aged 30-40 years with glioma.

The CDR3 region is CASSFTGANTEAFF. The CDR3 DNA sequence: TGCGCCAGCAGCTTCACAGGGGCGAACACTGAAGCTTTCTTT. The chain combines TRBV5-1 with TRBJ1-1; TRBD1 matches 7 bases. This CDR3 has 14 amino acids. V lost 2 bases and J lost 1; bases outside the gene matches: 2. The germline V gene encodes CDR1 SGHRS and CDR2 YFSETQ.